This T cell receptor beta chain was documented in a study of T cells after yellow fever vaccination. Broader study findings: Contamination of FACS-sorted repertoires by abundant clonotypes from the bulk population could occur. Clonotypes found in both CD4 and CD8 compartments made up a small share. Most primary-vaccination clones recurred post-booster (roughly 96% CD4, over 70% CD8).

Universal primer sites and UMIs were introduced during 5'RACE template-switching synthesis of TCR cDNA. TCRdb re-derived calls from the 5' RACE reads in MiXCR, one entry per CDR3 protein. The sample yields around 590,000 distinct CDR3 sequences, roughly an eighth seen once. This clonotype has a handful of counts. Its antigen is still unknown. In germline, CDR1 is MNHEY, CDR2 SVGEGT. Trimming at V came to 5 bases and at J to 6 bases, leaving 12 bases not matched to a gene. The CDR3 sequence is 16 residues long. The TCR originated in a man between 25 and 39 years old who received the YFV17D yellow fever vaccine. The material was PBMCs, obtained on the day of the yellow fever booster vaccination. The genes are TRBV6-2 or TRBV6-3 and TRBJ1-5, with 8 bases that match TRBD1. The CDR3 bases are TGTGCCAGCAGTCAGCGAGGGCAGGGGGCCTTTCAGCCCCAGCATTTT. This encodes CASSQRGQGAFQPQHF.